The 7 T cell receptor beta chains reported below all come from one sample, sequenced in a study of CD8+ T cells in alopecia areata. Extracted RNA was reverse transcribed, and the resulting cDNA served as sequencing template. The protocol was immunoSEQ multiplex PCR, while the TCRdb copy is restricted to in-frame clones and leaves out a portion. The profile shows approximately 100,000 clones, approximately 52% of them singletons. The sequenced sample consisted of CD4+ T cells sorted from blood. The receptors were gathered from a human donor in good health.

The chain carries TRBV25-1 and TRBJ2-7; 7 nucleotides agree with TRBD1. The J segment lost 3 bases and the V segment lost 3 bases, leaving 5 bases of the junction unmatched. The CDR3 extends over 14 amino acids. Germline V gene lookup returns CDR1 MGHDK and CDR2 SYGVNS. The CDR3 DNA is TGTGCCAGCAGTGATGACAGGGTCCACTACGAGCAGTACTTC. Translated, it gives CASSDDRVHYEQYF.

The table lists this clone with a few counts. The rearrangement links TRBV29-1 to TRBJ1-1; D not certain. The germline CDR1 and CDR2 sequences are SQVTM and ANQGSEA. V was trimmed by 4 bases and J by 0 bases, leaving 6 bases between them. The CDR3 runs to 12 residues. The CDR3 spells CSVVPVNTEAFF. The CDR3 nucleotides are TGCAGCGTTGTCCCGGTGAACACTGAAGCTTTCTTT.

The chain joins TRBV2 to TRBJ2-5, with a possible D match to TRBD1 (6 bases). This CDR3 region has 13 residues. The V gene lost 5 bases and the J gene lost 1 base, with 8 bases spanning the gap. Per the germline V gene, CDR1 is SNHLY and CDR2 is FYNNEI. The chain's CDR3 is CASSWDTQETQYF. CDR3 DNA sequence: TGTGCCAGCAGTTGGGACACCCAAGAGACCCAGTACTTC.

This clone is medium-sized (0.01 to 0.1%) in the sample. V gene TRBV2 combines with J gene TRBJ1-1, with D possibly being TRBD1 (6 bases). The CDR3 has 14 residues. Germline V lookup: CDR1 SNHLY, CDR2 FYNNEI. V gave up 3 bases and J gave up 10 bases, with 18 bases separating them. The CDR3 DNA follows: TGTGCCAGCAGTGATCAGGGGATTACCGTAAGAGCTTTCTTT. Its protein is CASSDQGITVRAFF.

The chain carries TRBV29-1 and TRBJ2-5; TRBD2 matches 7 bases. The germline V gene encodes CDR1 SQVTM and CDR2 ANQGSEA. The J segment lost 11 bases and the V segment lost 1 base, leaving 7 bases of the junction unmatched. This CDR3 region has 12 residues. In nucleotides, the CDR3 is TGCAGCGTTGAAGTTTCTATGGGGGGGCAGTACTTC. Amino acid sequence: CSVEVSMGGQYF.

This sequence joins TRBV7-9 and TRBJ2-2, with D hard to call. Germline V gene lookup returns CDR1 SEHNR and CDR2 FQNEAQ (reference sequence). The V end lost 2 bases, the J end lost 2 bases, and 6 bases lay between the germline ends. There are 14 residues in the CDR3. The CDR3 DNA is TGTGCCAGCAGCTTAAAGCGTAACACCGGGGAGCTGTTTTTT. Residues: CASSLKRNTGELFF.

The chain recombines TRBV6-6 with TRBJ1-1; 7 positions match TRBD1. The J segment lost 5 bases and the V segment lost 6 bases, leaving 12 bases of the junction unmatched. The V gene's germline CDR1 is MNHNY and CDR2 SVGAGI (reference sequence). This CDR3 has 15 residues. The CDR3 is CASSSHRQGRTEAFF. The CDR3 bases are TGTGCCAGCAGCTCACACCGACAGGGTAGGACTGAAGCTTTCTTT.